This T cell receptor beta chain was obtained from a study of blood T cell repertoires in COVID-19 (dated by TCRdb to the early 2020s). Regarding the research as a whole: The collaborator samples originated in the United States, Italy and Spain and spanned the acute and convalescent phases of COVID-19. The prospective study material was composed of cDNA or gDNA derived from T cells, B-cell-depleted T cells, or PBMCs. The dataset comprised deeply sampled blood TCRbeta repertoires from subjects exposed to, actively infected with, or recovered from COVID-19. Samples came from the ongoing ImmuneRACE study (first 160 participants) plus 1,254 subjects from 6 global collaborators. A de-identified subject ID, COVID-19 status, age in years and sex were almost always included in the sample metadata. Where available, HLA class I and class II types were taken from metadata supplied by the sample provider and were not determined by assay-based typing. The repertoires were released in a freely available public database intended as a resource for research on the immune response to SARS-CoV-2.

TCRbeta CDR3 regions were amplified from genomic DNA using the immunoSEQ Assay, a bias-controlled multiplex PCR. The study's processing was this. Within the assay, amplification of reference gene primers was used to estimate how many nucleated cells each sample contained. To quantify the absolute abundance of each unique TCRbeta CDR3 rearrangement, sequence reads were collapsed and filtered. For each sample, productive Simpson clonality was calculated as the square root of Simpson's diversity index over productive rearrangements. The immuneACCESS repertoire file appears here via TCRdb, limited to in-frame rearrangements. These files lack a portion of the clones; in checked studies, under half of the deficit traces to unresolved V genes, and the cause of the others is not known. That table supplies the V and J calls and clone size; D and trimming were determined from the DNA. The sample has a few hundred thousand clones on record, under 90% of them singletons. About 1.6% of the sample goes to the ten largest clones.

The CDR3, from cysteine to phenylalanine, totals 15 residues. Kept here is only the CDR3 DNA, which spans 45 bases and is read in frame from base 1. Looking up the germline V gene yields CDR1 SNHLY and CDR2 FYNNEI. A distance of 14 bases separates the germline ends of V and J, which lose 7 bases and 2 bases respectively. Participants in the prospective study were aged roughly 18 to 100 years, lived in 20 to 30 United States geographic areas, and enrolled through a virtual design. In the prospective study, cohorts were assigned on the basis of participant-reported clinical history obtained from a screening survey and a study questionnaire. ImmuneRACE Cohort 3 recovered participants were defined by two consecutive negative NP/OP PCR tests, healthcare professional clearance, or symptom resolution. In the prospective study, mobile phlebotomists collected whole blood, serum and a nasopharyngeal or oropharyngeal swab from each participant. Participants in the prospective study had the option to provide additional blood draws and questionnaires over an approximately 2-month period. Prospective study blood samples were shipped either frozen or at room temperature before DNA extraction.

Turning to this clone: Its antigen is not yet known. No much larger clone is present one base from it, and per-base qualities are unavailable.

The investigation overall reported the following: How much clinical and demographic metadata was included differed by source and by participant, and the metadata was provided uncurated.

The chain joins TRBV2 to TRBJ2-2; matching of 6 bases hints at TRBD2 as the D gene. The receptor was isolated from a man aged 40-55 years who had recovered from COVID-19. Sequenced: PBMCs or T cells enriched from blood (not recorded which). This receptor carries the CDR3 CASTLGLLNTGELFF. The bases read TGTGCCAGCACCCTGGGACTCTTAAACACCGGGGAGCTGTTTTTT.